Included here is one T cell receptor beta chain sequence, with context. Its specificity is unknown. This sample is part of a study of CD4 T cells in relation to SARS-CoV-2 and coronaviruses. Cryopreserved PBMCs were CD4-enriched, then split into naive and memory cells. V dropped 7 bases and J dropped 6 bases, with 17 bases sitting between them. The germline CDR1 and CDR2 sequences are MNHEY and SVGAGI. The CDR3 sequence is 14 residues long. Study observations and caveats: Samples before the pandemic and after infection were not matched within any donor. This crossreactivity analysis covered spike protein alone, no other viral proteins.

Uncultured naive and memory CD4+ T cells supplied DNA for deep TCR-beta sequencing. Some clones are missing from TCRdb's copy, which holds only in-frame ones; the method was immunoSEQ multiplex PCR. The sample includes 58,000 or so clones, around 92% of them seen just once. This receptor was taken from an adult with COVID-19. The chain recombines TRBV6-5 with TRBJ2-3; D perhaps matches TRBD2 (5 bases). Sequences were obtained from naive CD4+ T cells from PBMCs. The sample's subset: naive CD4+ T cells isolated by negative enrichment. The DNA of the CDR3 is TGTGCCAGCAAAGTAACGGTAGCGCGGGATACGCAGTATTTT. Translated: CASKVTVARDTQYF.